What follows is one T cell receptor beta chain and its context. Its target is unknown. The data are from a study of cytomegalovirus exposure and HLA in healthy donors. Study conclusions and caveats: Compared with the approximately 700-donor mean, an Asian-associated ancestry cluster reportedly had fewer N-insertions, according to a later analysis. In a later analysis, at a false discovery rate of 0.05, approximately 15,000 TCR beta sequences matched HLA alleles.

This CDR3 has 16 amino acids. Between the trimmed V and J ends, which lost 0 bases and 0 bases, there was a span of 12 bases. Germline CDR1 MNHEY, CDR2 SVGAGI. With 60 Vbeta and 13 Jbeta primers, the PCR was carried out. Original handling: Among the unique TCR beta chains that a later analysis counted, about 85 million in all, approximately 12 million were shared. Some clones are missing from TCRdb's copy, which holds only in-frame ones; the method was immunoSEQ multiplex PCR. That table furnishes V, J and clone size, whereas the DNA furnished D and trimming. This sample contains nearly 35,000 clones.

The clonotype comes from a middle-aged woman in good health and CMV-seropositive. V and J are TRBV6-5 and TRBJ2-7; D remains unclear. The sequenced sample consisted of PBMCs. This CDR3 reads CASSYSSGGFSYEQYF. As DNA, the CDR3 is TGTGCCAGCAGTTACTCTTCAGGTGGGTTCTCCTACGAGCAGTACTTC.